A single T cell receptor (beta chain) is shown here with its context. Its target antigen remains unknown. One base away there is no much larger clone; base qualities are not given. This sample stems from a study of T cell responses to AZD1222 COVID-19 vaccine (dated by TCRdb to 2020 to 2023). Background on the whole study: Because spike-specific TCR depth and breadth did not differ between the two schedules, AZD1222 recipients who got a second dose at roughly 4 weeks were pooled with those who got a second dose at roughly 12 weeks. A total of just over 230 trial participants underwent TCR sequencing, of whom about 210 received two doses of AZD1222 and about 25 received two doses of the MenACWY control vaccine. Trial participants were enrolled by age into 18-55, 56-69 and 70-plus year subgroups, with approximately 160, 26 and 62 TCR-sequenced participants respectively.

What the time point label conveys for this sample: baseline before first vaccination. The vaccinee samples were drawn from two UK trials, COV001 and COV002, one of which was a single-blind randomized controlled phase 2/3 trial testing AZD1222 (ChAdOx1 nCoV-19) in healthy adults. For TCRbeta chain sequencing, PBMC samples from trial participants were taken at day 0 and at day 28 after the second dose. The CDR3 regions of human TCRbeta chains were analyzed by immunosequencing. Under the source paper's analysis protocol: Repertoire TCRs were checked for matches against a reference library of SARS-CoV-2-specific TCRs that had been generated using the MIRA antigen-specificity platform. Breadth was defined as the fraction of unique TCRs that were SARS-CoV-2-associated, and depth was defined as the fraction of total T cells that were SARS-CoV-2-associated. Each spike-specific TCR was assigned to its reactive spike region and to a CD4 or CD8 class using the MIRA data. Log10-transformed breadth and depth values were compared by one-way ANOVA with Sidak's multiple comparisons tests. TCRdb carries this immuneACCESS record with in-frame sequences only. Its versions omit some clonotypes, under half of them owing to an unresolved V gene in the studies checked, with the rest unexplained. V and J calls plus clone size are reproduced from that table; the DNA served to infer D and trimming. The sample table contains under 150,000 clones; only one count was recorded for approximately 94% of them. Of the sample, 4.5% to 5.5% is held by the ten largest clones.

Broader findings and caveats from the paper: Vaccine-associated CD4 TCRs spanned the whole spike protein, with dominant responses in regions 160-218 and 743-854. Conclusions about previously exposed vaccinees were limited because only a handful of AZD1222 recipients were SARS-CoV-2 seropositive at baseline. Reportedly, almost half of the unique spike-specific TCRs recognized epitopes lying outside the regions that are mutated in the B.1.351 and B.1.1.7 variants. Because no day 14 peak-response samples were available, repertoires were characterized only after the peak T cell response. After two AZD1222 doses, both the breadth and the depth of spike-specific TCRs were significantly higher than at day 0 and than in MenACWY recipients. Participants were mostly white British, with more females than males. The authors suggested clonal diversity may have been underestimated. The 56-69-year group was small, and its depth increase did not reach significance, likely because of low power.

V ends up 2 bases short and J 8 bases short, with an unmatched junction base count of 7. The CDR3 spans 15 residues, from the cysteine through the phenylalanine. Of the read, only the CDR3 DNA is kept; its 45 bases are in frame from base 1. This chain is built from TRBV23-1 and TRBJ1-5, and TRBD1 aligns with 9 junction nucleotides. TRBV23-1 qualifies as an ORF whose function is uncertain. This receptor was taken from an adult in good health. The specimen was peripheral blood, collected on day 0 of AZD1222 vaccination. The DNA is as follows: TGCGCCAGCAGTCAACCGGGACAGGGATATGAGCCCCAGCATTTT. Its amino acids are CASSQPGQGYEPQHF.